Listed below are T cell receptor beta chains from one sample, sequenced in a study of immune cell composition in non-small cell lung cancer. The protocol was immunoSEQ multiplex PCR, while the TCRdb copy is restricted to in-frame clones and leaves out a portion. This table has nearly 7,000 clones, about three quarters appearing once. Material for sequencing was lung tumor tissue. The receptors stem from a human donor with non-small cell lung cancer. CDR3s include the opening cysteine and the closing phenylalanine or tryptophan. A D gene is named only where the DNA matches it firmly. Size tells how often a clone was seen (once, few, many) or the class of an expanded clone, and some rows leave it out.

>TRBJ2-5|TRBD2|-|TRBV7-7
TGTGCTAGCGGGCCCTCAGAGACCCAGTACTTC
CASGPSETQYF
>TRBJ1-2|-|few|TRBV30
TGTGCCTGGAGTGTCAGGGGTCCTAACTATGGCTACACCTTC
CAWSVRGPNYGYTF
>TRBJ2-1|-|-|TRBV29-1
TGCAGCGTTGAAGGCGGGCCTAGTGGGGTCAATGAGCAGTTCTTC
CSVEGGPSGVNEQFF
>TRBJ2-1|TRBD1|-|TRBV11-2
TGTGCCAGCAGTAGGGACAGGGGGAAGCGTGAGCAGTTCTTC
CASSRDRGKREQFF
>TRBJ1-2|-|-|TRBV4-2
TGTGCCAGCAGCCAAGTTGGGCCCTATGGCTACACCTTC
CASSQVGPYGYTF
>TRBJ2-2|-|few|TRBV7-6
TGTGCCAGCAGCTTATTGGTTCGGGGGGCGGTATGGACCGGGGAGCTGTTTTTT
CASSLLVRGAVWTGELFF
>TRBJ1-2|-|-|TRBV28
TGTGCCAGCAGTTTTCTTTCCGGGACAACCTATGGCTACACCTTC
CASSFLSGTTYGYTF
>TRBJ2-5|-|-|TRBV6-6
TGTGCCAGCAGTGCCCGGACAGGATCCTCGGGGGAGCAGTACTTC
CASSARTGSSGEQYF
>TRBJ1-1|TRBD1|-|TRBV7-8
TGTGCCAGCATCCGGGACAGGGCCCTTCGTTACGCTGAAGCTTTCTTT
CASIRDRALRYAEAFF
>TRBJ1-5|-|few|TRBV30
TGTGCCTGGAGCCCCGACAGTTATCAGCCCCAGCATTTT
CAWSPDSYQPQHF
>TRBJ1-6|-|-|TRBV6-1
TGTGCCAGCAGTGAGGGAACAGGGTCGGAGTCACCCCTCCACTTT
CASSEGTGSESPLHF
>TRBJ2-3|TRBD2|-|TRBV19
TGTGCCAGTAGTGAAGCGGGGATCACAGATACGCAGTATTTT
CASSEAGITDTQYF
>TRBJ2-7|-|-|TRBV25-1
TGTGCCAGCAGTATAGCCTACGAGCAGTACTTC
CASSIAYEQYF
>TRBJ1-2|TRBD1|once|TRBV18
TGTGCCAGCTCACCTATAGGGACAGGGGAAACCTATGGCTACACCTTC
CASSPIGTGETYGYTF
>TRBJ1-2|-|few|TRBV29-1
TGCAGTGGGTATGACTATGCTGGCTACACCTTC
CSGYDYAGYTF
>TRBJ1-1|-|few|TRBV19
TGTGCCAGTAGTATAGATCAGGGAATGAACACTGAAGCTTTCTTT
CASSIDQGMNTEAFF
>TRBJ1-3|-|-|TRBV5-4
TGTGCCAGCAGCTTACAGGACTCTGGAAACACCATATATTTT
CASSLQDSGNTIYF
>TRBJ2-2|-|-|TRBV2
TGTGCCAGCATAGGGACACCCACCGGGGAGCTGTTTTTT
CASIGTPTGELFF
>TRBJ2-5|TRBD2|few|TRBV5-6
TGTGCCAGCAGCCTACGGGCGGGGGGGAGGCAAGAGACCCAGTACTTC
CASSLRAGGRQETQYF
>TRBJ2-7|TRBD2|-|TRBV5-1
TGCGCCAGCAGCTTGGTTGGACTAGCGGTCCCGGGTGAGAACGAGCAGTACTTC
CASSLVGLAVPGENEQYF
>TRBJ1-3|-|-|TRBV21-1
TGTGCCAGCAGCAAAAATTGGTATTTGCGGGACAGGGCGTTTAGAAACACCATATATTTT
CASSKNWYLRDRAFRNTIYF
>TRBJ1-2|-|-|TRBV6-4
TGTGCCAGCAGCGAGACCCCCCAGGGATTCCCTGGCTACACCTTC
CASSETPQGFPGYTF
>TRBJ2-1|-|-|TRBV10-1
TGCGCCAGCAGTGGGGGTCAGCGGACAGAGTTAGACAATGAGCAGTTCTTC
CASSGGQRTELDNEQFF
>TRBJ2-2|TRBD1|-|TRBV19
TGTGCCAGTAGTATACAGGGGGCGAACACCGGGGAGCTGTTTTTT
CASSIQGANTGELFF
>TRBJ2-2|-|-|TRBV5-1
TGCGCCAGCAGCGGGCAGGGGAACACCGGGGAGCTGTTTTTT
CASSGQGNTGELFF